The text below deals with one T cell receptor (beta chain). The target antigen is unknown. The read comes to an end 3 residues before the CDR3 does, leaving the germline J gene to fill in the end. This sample is part of a study of T cells in women clearing cervical HPV infection. Study as a whole: Case blood drawn at lesion detection; control blood after infection cleared.

Clones were read by immunoSEQ multiplex PCR, and TCRdb kept only the in-frame ones, dropping some. The sample data list 40,000 to 45,000 clones. Findings and caveats of the study: CIN3+ cases had significantly higher TCR repertoire richness than controls, but evenness did not differ.

All participants had a single incident cervical HPV16 infection, and prevalent HPV16 infections were excluded. This CDR3 contains 14 residues. The germline CDR1 and CDR2 sequences are KGHSH and LQKENI. V was clipped by 5 bases and J by 2 bases, with 12 bases between them. The sample was blood buffy coat. This TCR derives from a woman between 18 and 70 years old with a cervical HPV16 infection that either progressed to CIN3+ or cleared (not recorded which). The chain links TRBV18 to TRBJ2-5; a weak D match, TRBD2 (5 bases). The part of the CDR3 DNA that was read is TGTGCCAGCTCAGGCCAGGCGGGTCAAGAGACC. Its protein is CASSGQAGQET. The CDR3 in full is CASSGQAGQETQYF. Full variable domain (missing parts from reference TRBV18 and TRBJ2-5): NAGVMQNPRHLVRRRGQEARLRCSPMKGHSHVYWYRQLPEEGLKFMVYLQKENIIDESGMPKERFSAEFPKEGPSILRIQQVVRGDSAAYFCASSGQAGQETQYFGPGTRLLVL.